This is a list of T cell receptor beta chains from one sample in a study of molecular identifiers for immune sequencing clone quantification. TCRdb reprocessed the PCR reads with MiXCR, giving one entry per CDR3 protein. Of a few hundred thousand distinct CDR3 sequences listed, about 25% are singletons. What was sequenced was naive CD8+ T cells from blood, with Jurkat cell RNA spiked in. The receptors stem from a human donor in good health. Some libraries in this study had Jurkat cell RNA spiked in. CDR3s include the opening cysteine and the closing phenylalanine or tryptophan. Each record gives: V gene, J gene, CDR3 protein.

V gene: TRBV27; J gene: TRBJ2-7; CDR3 protein: CASSSALTGYYEQYF
V gene: TRBV19; J gene: TRBJ1-5; CDR3 protein: CASSTHWTPAIGQPQHF
V gene: TRBV13; J gene: TRBJ2-7; CDR3 protein: CARRPGTSGRYAQYF
V gene: TRBV6-2/TRBV6-3; J gene: TRBJ2-5; CDR3 protein: CASSRGATQYF
V gene: TRBV6-2/TRBV6-3; J gene: TRBJ2-3; CDR3 protein: CASSYVSLSDTQYF
V gene: TRBV5-6; J gene: TRBJ2-4; CDR3 protein: CASSLMRGTEAKNIQYF
V gene: TRBV2; J gene: TRBJ1-5; CDR3 protein: CASRPGTGLSSQPQHF
V gene: TRBV4-3; J gene: TRBJ2-3; CDR3 protein: CASSLDLRTDSRHF
V gene: TRBV7-9; J gene: TRBJ2-7; CDR3 protein: CASGLGFEQYF
V gene: TRBV18; J gene: TRBJ2-1; CDR3 protein: CVSSPSMAGGQNEQFF
V gene: TRBV19; J gene: TRBJ1-5; CDR3 protein: CASSSRDSDNQPQHF
V gene: TRBV12-5; J gene: TRBJ1-5; CDR3 protein: CASGSGISNQPQHF
V gene: TRBV27; J gene: TRBJ2-7; CDR3 protein: CASSLHRVREQYF
V gene: TRBV7-9; J gene: TRBJ2-5; CDR3 protein: CASSSITGGIGETQYF
V gene: TRBV7-9; J gene: TRBJ2-5; CDR3 protein: CASRRDYQETQYF
V gene: TRBV4-3; J gene: TRBJ1-5; CDR3 protein: CASSQDRITGGQPQHF
V gene: TRBV6-2/TRBV6-3; J gene: TRBJ2-7; CDR3 protein: CASTTGISGTSVGYEQYF
V gene: TRBV6-1; J gene: TRBJ2-1; CDR3 protein: CASSDRDQGSGYDEQFF
V gene: TRBV27; J gene: TRBJ2-7; CDR3 protein: CASSLVASGSMIGEQYF
V gene: TRBV10-1; J gene: TRBJ2-1; CDR3 protein: CASSAGPVDNEQFF
V gene: TRBV2; J gene: TRBJ2-3; CDR3 protein: CAGQRGPDTQYF
V gene: TRBV5-6; J gene: TRBJ2-2; CDR3 protein: CASSSGLAGGPGGELFF
V gene: TRBV4-1; J gene: TRBJ2-3; CDR3 protein: CASSPRGTGGPDTQYF
V gene: TRBV5-1; J gene: TRBJ2-1; CDR3 protein: CASREASSYNEQFF
V gene: TRBV27; J gene: TRBJ2-7; CDR3 protein: CASSLLGQGHSYEQYF
V gene: TRBV15; J gene: TRBJ1-4; CDR3 protein: CATRELPNEKLFF
V gene: TRBV20-1; J gene: TRBJ1-4; CDR3 protein: CSAREEDLREGEKLFF
V gene: TRBV7-2; J gene: TRBJ1-1; CDR3 protein: CASSPPGQILAFF
V gene: TRBV27; J gene: TRBJ1-5; CDR3 protein: CASSSLGQSKPQHF
V gene: TRBV2; J gene: TRBJ1-1; CDR3 protein: CASSVSPEAFF
V gene: TRBV27; J gene: TRBJ1-1; CDR3 protein: CASSPGVTTEAFF
V gene: TRBV29-1; J gene: TRBJ2-1; CDR3 protein: CSVPRGNEQFF
V gene: TRBV15; J gene: TRBJ1-1; CDR3 protein: CATSTSPQELSDAGAFF
V gene: TRBV4-1; J gene: TRBJ2-7; CDR3 protein: CASSQTDRASYEQYF
V gene: TRBV4-3; J gene: TRBJ2-2; CDR3 protein: CASSQEPFTGELFF
V gene: TRBV20-1; J gene: TRBJ2-1; CDR3 protein: CSATGQGAREQFF
V gene: TRBV27; J gene: TRBJ1-5; CDR3 protein: CASSADRGNQPQHF
V gene: TRBV3-1; J gene: TRBJ1-6; CDR3 protein: CASSQEMVSPLHF
V gene: TRBV19; J gene: TRBJ2-1; CDR3 protein: CASRGTATYNEQLF
V gene: TRBV5-4; J gene: TRBJ1-1; CDR3 protein: CASSLGGGHYTEAFF
V gene: TRBV15; J gene: TRBJ2-3; CDR3 protein: CATGIRGPTDTQYF
V gene: TRBV28; J gene: TRBJ2-7; CDR3 protein: CASSRPDSYYEQYF
V gene: TRBV10-2; J gene: TRBJ2-7; CDR3 protein: CANSDFEGSYEQYF
V gene: TRBV13; J gene: TRBJ2-7; CDR3 protein: CASSLGGTLSYEQYF
V gene: TRBV9; J gene: TRBJ2-5; CDR3 protein: CASSGGGMAQETQSF
V gene: TRBV20-1; J gene: TRBJ2-7; CDR3 protein: CMTEPRTTYEQYF
V gene: TRBV4-3; J gene: TRBJ2-1; CDR3 protein: CASSQDSDPNYNEQFF
V gene: TRBV6-5; J gene: TRBJ2-1; CDR3 protein: CASSYFPSSSYNEQFF
V gene: TRBV7-6; J gene: TRBJ2-3; CDR3 protein: CASSLGSGGTYSTDTQYF
V gene: TRBV20-1; J gene: TRBJ2-7; CDR3 protein: CSARSTGSYEQYF
V gene: TRBV7-2; J gene: TRBJ1-1; CDR3 protein: CASSLWAQVNTEASF
V gene: TRBV4-1; J gene: TRBJ1-1; CDR3 protein: CASSHSGTGGGTEAFF
V gene: TRBV11-2; J gene: TRBJ2-3; CDR3 protein: CASSLVSAPFNTDTQYF
V gene: TRBV13; J gene: TRBJ1-1; CDR3 protein: CASSRQAGAEVFF
V gene: TRBV4-3; J gene: TRBJ1-3; CDR3 protein: CASSQDRASGNTIYF
V gene: TRBV21-1; J gene: TRBJ2-6; CDR3 protein: CASSNVPGTGPSGANVLTF
V gene: TRBV7-2; J gene: TRBJ2-7; CDR3 protein: CASSTRDRLLTYEQYF